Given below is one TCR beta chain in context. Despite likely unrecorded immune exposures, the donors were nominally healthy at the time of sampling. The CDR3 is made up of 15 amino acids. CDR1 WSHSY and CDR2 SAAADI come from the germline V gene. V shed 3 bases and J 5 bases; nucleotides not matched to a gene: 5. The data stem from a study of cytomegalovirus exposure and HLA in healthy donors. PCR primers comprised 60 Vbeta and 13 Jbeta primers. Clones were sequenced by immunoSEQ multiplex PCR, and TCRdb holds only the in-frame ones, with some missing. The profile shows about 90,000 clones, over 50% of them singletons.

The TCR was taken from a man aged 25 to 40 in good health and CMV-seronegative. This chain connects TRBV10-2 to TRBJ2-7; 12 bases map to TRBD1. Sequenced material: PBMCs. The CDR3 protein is CASSDPGQGAHEQYF. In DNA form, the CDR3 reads TGCGCCAGCAGTGACCCGGGACAGGGGGCCCACGAGCAGTACTTC.